Each of the 10 T cell receptor beta chains below was sequenced from the same sample in a study of control samples from healthy donors and cancer patients. Clones were read by immunoSEQ multiplex PCR, and TCRdb kept only the in-frame ones, dropping some. The data show some 140,000 clones, roughly nine tenths seen once. Sequencing was done on a sample of blood. The receptors shown here come from a woman aged 30 to 39 in good health.

The chain joins TRBV2 to TRBJ2-5, with 9 bases matching TRBD2. Losses at the gene ends were 7 bases for V and 1 base for J; bases not matched to a gene: 1. The CDR3 is 13 amino acids. Germline V gene lookup returns CDR1 SNHLY and CDR2 FYNNEI. CDR3 sequence: CASTTSGQETQYF. Here the CDR3 DNA reads TGTGCCAGCACGACTAGCGGCCAAGAGACCCAGTACTTC.

The genes are TRBV5-4 and TRBJ2-1, with 8 positions matching TRBD1. Trimming took 8 bases from V and 3 from J; bases not matched to a gene: 10. From germline, CDR1 is SGHNT and CDR2 YYREEE (reference sequence). The CDR3 is 15 amino acids. CDR3 in amino acids: CASSGGTGGYNEQFF. CDR3 coding DNA: TGTGCCAGTAGTGGGGGGACAGGAGGCTACAATGAGCAGTTCTTC.

The chain recombines TRBV5-1 with TRBJ2-2, with TRBD2 matching over 11 bases. Germline trimming cut 1 base from V and 4 bases from J; bases unmatched to any gene: 0. From germline, CDR1 is SGHRS and CDR2 YFSETQ. This CDR3 is 15 amino acids long. The CDR3 DNA reads TGCGCCAGCAGCTTGACTAGCGGGGGCACCGGGGAGCTGTTTTTT. Translation gives CASSLTSGGTGELFF. The full variable domain, with the rest looked up from reference TRBV5-1 and TRBJ2-2, is KAGVTQTPRYLIKTRGQQVTLSCSPISGHRSVSWYQQTPGQGLQFLFEYFSETQRNKGNFPGRFSGRQFSNSRSEMNVSTLELGDSALYLCASSLTSGGTGELFFGEGSRLTVL.

The rearrangement links TRBV5-4 to TRBJ2-5; 10 bases are a match to TRBD2. Trimming cost V 9 bases and J 4 bases; bases outside gene matches: 12. This CDR3 has 15 residues. Per germline, CDR1 SGHNT and CDR2 YYREEE (reference sequence). CDR3 in DNA: TGTGCCACTGGCAGGAGCGGGGGGGCGGGAGAGACCCAGTACTTC. Amino acids: CATGRSGGAGETQYF. The full variable domain, completed using reference TRBV5-4 and TRBJ2-5, is ETGVTQSPTHLIKTRGQQVTLRCSSQSGHNTVSWYQQALGQGPQFIFQYYREEENGRGNFPPRFSGLQFPNYSSELNVNALELDDSALYLCATGRSGGAGETQYFGPGTRLLVL.

The DNA for the CDR3 is TGTGCCAGCAGCTTAGGAATAGCGTCCTACGAGCAGTACTTC. It is translated as CASSLGIASYEQYF. The rearrangement links TRBV7-2 to TRBJ2-7, with D tentatively TRBD2 (5 bases). Between the trimmed V and J ends, which lost 1 base and 1 base, there was a span of 8 bases. The CDR3 consists of 14 residues. Looked up from germline, CDR1 is SGHTA and CDR2 is FQGNSA.

This clone was counted a single time. This rearrangement joins TRBV6-1 to TRBJ2-1; D remains unclear. In germline, CDR1 is MNHNS, CDR2 SASEGT. V was pared by 2 bases and J by 0 bases, with 8 bases between. This CDR3 is built from 15 residues. The CDR3 protein is CASSEPGFSYNEQFF. CDR3 in DNA: TGTGCCAGCAGTGAACCAGGCTTCTCCTACAATGAGCAGTTCTTC.

The chain is built from TRBV9 and TRBJ2-3; 11 nucleotides line up with TRBD2. CDR3 length equals 16 residues. V shed 7 bases, J shed 3 bases, and the junction held 10 bases outside the gene matches. Germline V gives CDR1 SGDLS, CDR2 YYNGEE. The CDR3 region is CASAAIAGGETDTQYF. The CDR3 DNA sequence: TGTGCCAGCGCGGCCATAGCGGGAGGGGAAACAGATACGCAGTATTTT.

The chain joins TRBV7-2 to TRBJ2-7, with 11 bases aligning to TRBD1. Per germline, CDR1 SGHTA and CDR2 FQGNSA. The V segment lost 5 bases and the J segment 3 bases; nucleotides outside the gene matches: 6. This CDR3 contains 15 residues. CDR3 in amino acids: CASSAGQGAFYEQYF. CDR3 sequence (DNA): TGTGCCAGCAGCGCCGGACAGGGGGCATTCTACGAGCAGTACTTC.

The chain carries TRBV2 and TRBJ1-2; 11 bases are a match to TRBD1. This CDR3 has 13 residues. The trim removed 9 bases at V and 8 bases at J, leaving 8 bases unmatched. Per the germline V gene, CDR1 is SNHLY and CDR2 is FYNNEI. CDR3 region: CARLGQGAGGYTF. The CDR3 DNA reads TGTGCCAGACTCGGACAGGGGGCTGGAGGCTACACCTTC.

This clone has a handful of counts. CDR3 in amino acids: CASSHGQTNEQFF. DNA for the CDR3: TGTGCCAGTAGTCATGGACAGACGAATGAGCAGTTCTTC. This rearrangement joins TRBV19 to TRBJ2-1; TRBD1 is a possible D gene (6 bases). Germline loops: CDR1 LNHDA, CDR2 SQIVND (reference sequence). The CDR3 runs to 13 residues. V was cut by 5 bases and J by 7 bases, with 12 bases left in between. Together with reference TRBV19 and TRBJ2-1, the CDR3 gives the full variable domain: DGGITQSPKYLFRKEGQNVTLSCEQNLNHDAMYWYRQDPGQGLRLIYYSQIVNDFQKGDIAEGYSVSREKKESFPLTVTSAQKNPTAFYLCASSHGQTNEQFFGPGTRLTVL.